This T cell receptor (beta chain) was recorded in a study of graft-versus-host responses after intestinal transplantation. Notes on the study in general: Early post-transplant falls in HvG clones accompanied the peak levels of circulating GvH clones.

This clone came up once. What it binds is not known. The CDR3 loop spans 17 amino acids. Produced via immunoSEQ multiplex PCR; TCRdb's table is partial and in-frame only. The table lists roughly 120,000 clones, just over 90% of them singletons. The sample consisted of unstimulated CD4+ T cells sorted from spleen or lymph node cells, taken before intestinal transplant. The receptor was isolated from a human donor who received an intestinal transplant. The rearrangement joins TRBV1 to TRBJ2-2; the table's D call, TRBD2, was not checked against the DNA. TRBV1 is tagged as a pseudogene. CDR3 coding DNA: TGCACCAGCAGCCAAGATCGGGCTAGTAGCGACACCGGGGAGCTGTTTTTT. It is translated as CTSSQDRASSDTGELFF.